This TCR beta chain appears in the sequencing data of a study of blood T cells in healthy people across ages. This clonotype has a single count. The second PCR ran about 6 to 12 cycles with a sample-barcoded 5' primer and J-beta primers. In TCRdb, the 5' RACE reads were re-called with MiXCR into one record per CDR3 protein. The table shows around 1,000,000 distinct CDR3 sequences, with more than 30% occurring only once. Material for sequencing was blood. This receptor was taken from a man younger than 35 in good health.

CDR3 nucleotide sequence: TGCAGTGCTATGGGGGGATCCAGGAACACTGAAGCTTTCTTT. Translating it yields CSAMGGSRNTEAFF. The chain couples TRBV20-1 to TRBJ1-1; D might be TRBD1 (5 bases). Germline V gene sequence: CDR1 DFQATT, CDR2 SNEGSKA (reference sequence). Trimming removed 4 bases at V and 1 base at J, with 13 bases between. This CDR3 region has 14 residues.